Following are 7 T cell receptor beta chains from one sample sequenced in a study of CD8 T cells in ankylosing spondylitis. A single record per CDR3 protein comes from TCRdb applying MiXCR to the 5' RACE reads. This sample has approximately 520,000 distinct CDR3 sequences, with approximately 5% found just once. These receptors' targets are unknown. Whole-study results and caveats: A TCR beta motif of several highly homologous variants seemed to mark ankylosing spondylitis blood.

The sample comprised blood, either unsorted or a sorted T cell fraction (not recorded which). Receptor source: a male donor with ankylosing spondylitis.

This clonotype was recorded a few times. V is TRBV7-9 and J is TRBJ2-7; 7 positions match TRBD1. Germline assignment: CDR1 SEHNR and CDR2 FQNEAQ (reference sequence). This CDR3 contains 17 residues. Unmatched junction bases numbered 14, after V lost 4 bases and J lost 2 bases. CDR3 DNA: TGTGCCAGCAGCTCAACCATTACTCCGACAGGGACCTACGAGCAGTACTTC. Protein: CASSSTITPTGTYEQYF.

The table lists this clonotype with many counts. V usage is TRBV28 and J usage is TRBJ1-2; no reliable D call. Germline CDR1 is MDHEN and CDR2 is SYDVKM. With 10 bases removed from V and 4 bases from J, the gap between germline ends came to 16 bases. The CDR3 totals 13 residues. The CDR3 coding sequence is TGTGCCACCCTCAGGCCAGTGAGCTATGGCTACACCTTC. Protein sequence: CATLRPVSYGYTF.

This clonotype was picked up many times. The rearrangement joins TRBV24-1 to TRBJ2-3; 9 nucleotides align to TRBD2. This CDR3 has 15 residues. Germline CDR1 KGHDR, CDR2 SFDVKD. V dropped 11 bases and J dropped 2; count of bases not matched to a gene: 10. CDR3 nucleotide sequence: TGTGCCATTGCCCGGACTAGCGAAGCCACAGATACGCAGTATTTT. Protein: CAIARTSEATDTQYF.

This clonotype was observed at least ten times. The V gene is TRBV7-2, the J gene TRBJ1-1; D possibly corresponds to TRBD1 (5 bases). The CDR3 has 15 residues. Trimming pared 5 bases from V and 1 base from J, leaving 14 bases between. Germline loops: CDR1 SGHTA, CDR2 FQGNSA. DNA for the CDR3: TGTGCCAGCAGCCCGGATGGACACAGGAACACTGAAGCTTTCTTT. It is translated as CASSPDGHRNTEAFF.

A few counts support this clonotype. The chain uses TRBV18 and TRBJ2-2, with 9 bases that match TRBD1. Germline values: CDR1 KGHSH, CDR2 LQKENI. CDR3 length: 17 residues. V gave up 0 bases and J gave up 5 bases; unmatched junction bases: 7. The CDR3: CASSPPRIGQGTGELFF. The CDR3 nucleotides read TGTGCCAGCTCACCACCGAGGATAGGACAGGGGACCGGGGAGCTGTTTTTT.

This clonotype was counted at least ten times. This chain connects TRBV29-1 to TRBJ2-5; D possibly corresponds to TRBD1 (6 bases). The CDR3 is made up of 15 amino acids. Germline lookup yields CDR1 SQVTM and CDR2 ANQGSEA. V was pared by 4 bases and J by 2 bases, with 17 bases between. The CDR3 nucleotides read TGCAGCGTTGGCCTCCGGGACACTCGACAAGAGACCCAGTACTTC. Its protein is CSVGLRDTRQETQYF. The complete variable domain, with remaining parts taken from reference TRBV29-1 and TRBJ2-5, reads SAVISQKPSRDICQRGTSLTIQCQVDSQVTMMFWYRQQPGQSLTLIATANQGSEATYESGFVIDKFPISRPNLTFSTLTVSNMSPEDSSIYLCSVGLRDTRQETQYFGPGTRLLVL.

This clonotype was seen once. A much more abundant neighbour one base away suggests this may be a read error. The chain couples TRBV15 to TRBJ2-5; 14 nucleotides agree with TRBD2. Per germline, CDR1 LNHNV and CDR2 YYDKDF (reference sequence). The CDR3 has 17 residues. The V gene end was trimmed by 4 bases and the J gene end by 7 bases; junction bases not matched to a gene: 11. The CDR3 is CATSKLAGTSGGGTQYF. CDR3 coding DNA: TGTGCCACCAGCAAACTAGCCGGGACTAGCGGGGGTGGGACCCAGTACTTC.